The source of this T cell receptor beta chain is a study of cytomegalovirus exposure and HLA in healthy donors. A multiplex PCR was run with 60 Vbeta primers and 13 Jbeta primers. Generated by immunoSEQ multiplex PCR, the TCRdb table keeps only in-frame clones and is missing some. The sample contains about 250,000 clones, approximately 70% of which appear only once. The sample taken for sequencing was PBMCs. This TCR was recovered from a female donor in good health and CMV-seronegative.

The CDR3 region has the DNA TGTGCCAGCAGCGACGGGACAGGGTTGATTGGAGAGACCCAGTACTTC. Protein: CASSDGTGLIGETQYF. The chain combines TRBV5-5 with TRBJ2-5; TRBD1 aligns across 9 bases. The germline V gene encodes CDR1 SGHKS and CDR2 YYEKEE (reference sequence). This CDR3 contains 16 residues. V dropped 4 bases and J dropped 4; count of bases not matched to a gene: 11.